The 10 T cell receptor beta chains listed next were all sequenced from one sample in a study of T cells in Graves' hyperthyroidism and ophthalmopathy. Researchers took RNA transcripts and amplified the TCR beta CDR3 regions from them. When the TCR CDR3 underwent first-round RT-PCR, the HTBI primer set was used. TCRdb re-called the multiplex PCR reads through MiXCR, storing one row per CDR3 protein. The repertoire holds around 660,000 distinct CDR3 sequences, with roughly 46% as singletons. The sequenced sample consisted of peripheral blood or thyroid tissue (not recorded which). Receptors were obtained from an adult man with Graves' disease, either hyperthyroidism or ophthalmopathy (not recorded which).

The chain couples TRBV24-1 to TRBJ2-5; D unclear. The germline V and J ends were trimmed by 4 bases and 5 bases, with 13 bases remaining between them. CDR3 length equals 14 residues. In germline, CDR1 is KGHDR, CDR2 SFDVKD. This chain's CDR3 is CATSDMGQWETQYF. The CDR3 nucleotides are TGTGCCACCAGTGACATGGGCCAGTGGGAGACCCAGTACTTC.

For this clonotype: The CDR3 does not end in the conserved phenylalanine or tryptophan, so this is likely a read error. J is TRBJ2-5 and V is TRBV7-9; 9 nucleotides align to TRBD1. V lost 3 bases to trimming and J lost 5 bases; unmatched junction nucleotides: 13. Germline V gives CDR1 SEHNR, CDR2 FQNEAQ (reference sequence). This CDR3 spans 17 amino acids. The CDR3 loop is CASSFRGWPGQGETQYL. In nucleotides, the CDR3 is TGTGCCAGCAGCTTCCGGGGTTGGCCTGGACAGGGGGAGACCCAGTACCTC.

The genes are TRBV5-1 and TRBJ2-7, with TRBD2 matching over 13 bases. Germline V lookup: CDR1 SGHRS, CDR2 YFSETQ. V lost 1 base and J lost 4; bases outside the gene matches: 8. CDR3 length: 17 amino acids. The CDR3 loop reads CASSLRGLAGIWYEQYF. As DNA, the CDR3 is TGCGCCAGCAGCTTGAGGGGACTAGCGGGAATATGGTACGAGCAGTACTTC.

This clonotype showed up just a few times. This chain connects TRBV6-4 to TRBJ1-1; 11 positions match TRBD1. The germline V gene encodes CDR1 MRHNA and CDR2 SNTAGT. The CDR3 extends over 15 amino acids. V trimming: 5 bases; J trimming: 2 bases; junction bases outside the gene matches: 4. This CDR3 is CASSRDRGSNTEAFF. CDR3 coding DNA: TGTGCCAGCAGTCGGGACAGGGGGTCCAACACTGAAGCTTTCTTT.

This clonotype appeared many times. The chain links TRBV29-1 to TRBJ1-2; no firm D call. The CDR3 consists of 11 residues. The V end lost 6 bases, the J end lost 4 bases, and 9 bases lay between the germline ends. CDR1 and CDR2 (germline): SQVTM, ANQGSEA. This CDR3 is CSVRVSYGYTF. The CDR3, as DNA: TGCAGCGTCCGGGTGTCCTATGGCTACACCTTC.

This clonotype has ten or more counts. V is TRBV29-1 and J is TRBJ1-2, with D possibly TRBD1 on 5 matching bases. CDR3 length: 11 amino acids. Per germline, CDR1 SQVTM and CDR2 ANQGSEA. The V end lost 5 bases, the J end lost 4 bases, and 8 bases lay between the germline ends. CDR3 sequence (DNA): TGCAGCGTTCTCACAGGCTATGGCTACACCTTC. Encoded protein: CSVLTGYGYTF.

The CDR3 spells CSAEGRGGGYGYTF. The CDR3 nucleotides are TGCAGCGCCGAGGGCCGGGGGGGAGGCTATGGCTACACCTTC. The chain employs TRBV29-1 and TRBJ1-2; tentative D call: TRBD1 (5 bases). CDR1 and CDR2 from the germline V gene are SQVTM and ANQGSEA. The length of the CDR3 is 14 residues. Trimming took off 7 bases at V and 4 bases at J, with 19 bases between the two ends.

As concerns this clonotype: This CDR3 is missing its conserved last phenylalanine or tryptophan, likely due to a read error. No DNA is shown, since the ends of the CDR3 on it are uncertain; the CDR3 is the one TCRdb lists. The chain links TRBV6-4 to TRBJ2-5. Germline loops: CDR1 MRHNA, CDR2 SNTAGT. The CDR3 has 13 amino acids, counting both end residues. CDR3 loop: CASSDSYGYTFGS.

The J gene is TRBJ1-2, the V gene TRBV7-9; TRBD1 might be the D (6 bases). Per the germline V gene, CDR1 is SEHNR and CDR2 is FQNEAQ (reference sequence). The CDR3 is 14 residues long. V lost 8 bases and J lost 4, with 17 bases in between. The CDR3 region is CASGRDKTSYGYTF. CDR3 DNA: TGTGCCAGCGGGAGGGACAAGACTTCCTATGGCTACACCTTC.

Worth noting for this clonotype: This may be a read error, as it is one base from a much larger clone. V and J are TRBV9 and TRBJ1-5; 7 nucleotides align to TRBD1. This CDR3 comprises 15 residues. J gave up 2 bases and V 2 bases, and 4 bases lay outside the gene matches. Germline V gene data show CDR1 as SGDLS and CDR2 as YYNGEE. CDR3 nucleotide sequence: TGTGCCAGCAGCGTTTCAGGGGGAGGCAATCAGCCCCAGCATTTT. Residues: CASSVSGGGNQPQHF.